The entry below gives a single T cell receptor beta chain sequence along with its context. The Seattle site enrolled patients during active infection and followed them longitudinally. The data were obtained in a study of blood T cell repertoires in COVID-19. In the study overall: Samples taken during acute and convalescent COVID-19 were collected in the United States, Italy and Spain.

In the original workflow: Amplification of reference gene primers was used by the study to estimate nucleated cell counts. Measured with immunoSEQ multiplex PCR; TCRdb has only the in-frame clones, and not every one. V and J calls and clone size are those listed in that table; D and trimming were worked out from the DNA. The sample lists almost 200,000 clones; over 80% were seen once. The CDR3 contains 15 residues. Germline V gene sequence: CDR1 SGHKS, CDR2 YYEKEE (reference sequence). With V trimmed by 4 bases and J by 3 bases, 8 bases remained unmatched. Sequenced sample: peripheral blood. This TCR was sampled from a man in his 60s with COVID-19, enrolled during active disease. The chain carries TRBV5-5 and TRBJ1-2, with 8 bases aligning to TRBD1. In DNA form, the CDR3 reads TGTGCCAGCAGCCTTGGACAGGGTCATGACTATGGCTACACCTTC. It specifies CASSLGQGHDYGYTF.